The rows below give T cell receptor beta chains drawn from one sample of a study of T cells after yellow fever vaccination. TCRdb fed the 5' RACE reads into MiXCR, producing one record per CDR3 protein. The data contain fewer than 450,000 distinct CDR3 sequences, about 4% of them singletons. The sequencing here drew on PBMCs, taken 5 days after the yellow fever booster vaccination. Every receptor here comes from a young man who received the YFV17D yellow fever vaccine. CDR3s include the opening cysteine and the closing phenylalanine or tryptophan. Fields, in order: clone size, D gene, V gene, J gene, CDR3 protein, CDR3 DNA. D genes are given only for firm matches. A clone size is listed for some rows: how often the clone was seen (once, few, many), or a class if it is expanded.

>.|.|TRBV7-2|TRBJ2-1
CASSLGVGRNEQFF
TGTGCCAGCAGCTTGGGGGTTGGAAGAAATGAGCAGTTCTTC
>.|TRBD1|TRBV7-2|TRBJ2-1
CASSSRDRSISKLYNEQFF
TGTGCCAGCAGCTCCCGGGACAGGAGTATCTCCAAGCTCTACAATGAGCAGTTCTTC
>.|TRBD2|TRBV4-1|TRBJ2-5
CASTTSGAPQETQYF
TGCGCCAGCACCACGAGCGGGGCCCCCCAAGAGACCCAGTACTTC
>many|TRBD1|TRBV5-1|TRBJ2-1
CASSSRDRDPEQFF
TGCGCCAGCAGCTCAAGGGACAGGGACCCTGAGCAGTTCTTC
>many|.|TRBV5-6|TRBJ1-1
CASSLLDARDTEAFF
TGTGCCAGCAGCTTGCTGGACGCACGGGACACTGAAGCTTTCTTT
>.|TRBD1|TRBV24-1|TRBJ2-1
CATSDYWTGEDEQFF
TGTGCCACCAGTGACTACTGGACAGGGGAAGATGAGCAGTTCTTC
>many|.|TRBV7-9|TRBJ1-3
CASSFRGAPGNTIYF
TGTGCCAGCAGCTTCAGGGGCGCCCCCGGGAACACCATATATTTT
>many|.|TRBV5-1|TRBJ2-7
CASSLGDIGLPYEQYF
TGCGCCAGCAGCTTGGGGGACATAGGGTTACCCTACGAGCAGTACTTC
>few|.|TRBV14|TRBJ2-3
CASSQGRLGVFITDTQYF
TGTGCCAGCAGCCAAGGCCGCCTGGGGGTGTTTATCACAGATACGCAGTATTTT
>.|TRBD1|TRBV5-1|TRBJ1-1
CASSSDRGARKRAEAFF
TGCGCCAGCAGCTCGGACAGGGGGGCGCGAAAAAGGGCTGAAGCTTTCTTT
>few|TRBD1|TRBV7-2|TRBJ2-1
CASSWGRQGVHEQFF
TGTGCCAGCAGCTGGGGGCGACAGGGGGTGCATGAGCAGTTCTTC
>many|TRBD2|TRBV28|TRBJ2-2
CASSNWGGTGELFF
TGTGCCAGCAGCAACTGGGGGGGCACCGGGGAGCTGTTTTTT
>few|.|TRBV10-3|TRBJ2-1
CAIKTVTYNEQFF
TGTGCCATCAAGACCGTAACCTACAATGAGCAGTTCTTC
>.|.|TRBV6-1|TRBJ1-4
CASSEGTGGEKLFF
TGTGCCAGCAGTGAGGGGACGGGAGGAGAAAAACTGTTTTTT
>many|.|TRBV7-9|TRBJ2-3
CASTDADWDTQYF
TGTGCCAGCACCGACGCCGATTGGGATACGCAGTATTTT
>many|TRBD1|TRBV5-1|TRBJ2-7
CASSPRDRGVHEQYF
TGCGCCAGCAGCCCCCGGGACAGGGGAGTCCACGAGCAGTACTTC
>few|.|TRBV27|TRBJ2-7
CASSFGEIYEQYF
TGTGCCAGCAGTTTCGGAGAGATATACGAGCAGTACTTC
>many|TRBD2|TRBV20-1|TRBJ2-5
CSAPLAGGLGGETQYF
TGCAGTGCTCCCCTAGCGGGGGGGCTCGGGGGAGAGACCCAGTACTTC
>few|.|TRBV7-2|TRBJ1-4
CASSQGSFNEKLFF
TGTGCCAGCAGCCAGGGCAGCTTTAATGAAAAACTGTTTTTT
>few|.|TRBV5-1|TRBJ1-2
CASSLGRKTGKNYGYTF
TGCGCCAGCAGCTTGGGCCGGAAAACAGGGAAAAACTATGGCTACACCTTC
>few|.|TRBV5-1|TRBJ1-6
CASSLEAVSPLHF
TGCGCCAGCAGCTTGGAAGCCGTCTCACCCCTCCACTTT
>.|.|TRBV20-1|TRBJ2-3
CSARASTDTQYF
TGCAGTGCTAGAGCCAGCACAGATACGCAGTATTTT
>many|.|TRBV30|TRBJ2-1
CAWKADRLDTYNEQFF
TGTGCCTGGAAGGCAGACAGGTTGGACACCTACAATGAGCAGTTCTTC
>.|.|TRBV9|TRBJ2-6
CASSGRQGGPGANVLTF
TGTGCCAGCAGCGGACGACAGGGAGGCCCTGGGGCCAACGTCCTGACTTTC
>.|.|TRBV25-1|TRBJ2-5
CASSESRRETQYF
TGTGCCAGCAGTGAATCCCGCAGGGAGACCCAGTACTTC
>.|.|TRBV28|TRBJ1-2
CASSLDTGFGYTF
TGTGCCAGCAGTTTAGATACAGGGTTTGGCTACACCTTC
>many|TRBD1|TRBV20-1|TRBJ1-2
CSAVDRANYGYTF
TGCAGTGCTGTGGACAGGGCTAACTATGGCTACACCTTC
>.|.|TRBV24-1|TRBJ2-5
CATTARGGETQYF
TGTGCCACCACTGCCCGGGGAGGAGAGACCCAGTACTTC
>few|TRBD2|TRBV10-3|TRBJ2-5
CATGGTPLSGETQYF
TGTGCCACCGGGGGGACCCCTCTTAGTGGGGAGACCCAGTACTTC